Listed here is a single T cell receptor (beta chain). These data originate in a study of CD8+CD57+ T cells in acquired aplastic anemia. Patients chosen for sequencing had shown CD8+CD57+ cell expansion by flow cytometry. Profiling that covered TCR beta VDJ and CDR3 relied on genomic DNA as its template. TCRdb ran MiXCR on the reads and lists one entry per CDR3 protein. The sample consists of 150,000 to 200,000 distinct CDR3 sequences, about three fifths of them appearing once. Germline lookup yields CDR1 SEHNR and CDR2 FQNEAQ (reference sequence). This CDR3 is built from 15 residues. Trimming removed 4 bases at V and 5 bases at J, with 18 bases between.

The receptor's source is a human donor with aplastic anemia. The specimen sequenced was sorted CD4+, CD8+, or CD8+CD57+ T cells (not recorded which) from PBMCs. The chain links TRBV7-9 to TRBJ2-7, with TRBD1 as a possible D gene (6 bases). This CDR3 reads CASSCPSRGSDEQYF. The CDR3, as DNA: TGTGCCAGCAGCTGCCCGTCGAGGGGGTCAGACGAGCAGTACTTC.